This TCR beta chain was sequenced during a study of CD8+ T cells in alopecia areata. About the research overall: Treated patients received oral tofacitinib, 5 to 10 mg twice daily.

RNA was isolated and reverse transcribed to cDNA, the sequencing template. The table came from immunoSEQ multiplex PCR; TCRdb's copy has only in-frame clones and leaves some out. The sample lists 150,000 to 200,000 clones; about 51% were seen once. Trimming took off 2 bases at V and 4 bases at J, with 14 bases between the two ends. This CDR3 has 16 residues. From germline, CDR1 is MNHEY and CDR2 SVGAGI. The treatment is: oral pan-JAK inhibitor, 5-10 mg twice daily. This receptor was taken from a human donor with alopecia areata. Sequencing used CD8+ T cells sorted from blood, obtained between weeks 51 and 52, from a patient treated with tofacitinib. The rearrangement uses TRBV6-5 and TRBJ2-2; D may be TRBD1 or TRBD2 (5 bases each). CDR3 sequence (DNA): TGTGCCAGCAGTTACAGTGGGGCGGGTGGCACCGGGGAGCTGTTTTTT. Protein sequence: CASSYSGAGGTGELFF.